The present T cell receptor beta chain was sequenced within a study of Ad26.COV2.S vaccination and SARS-CoV-2 variants. The study's findings and limits: Vaccinated individuals (as opposed to placebo recipients) had higher spike-specific TCR breadth. After vaccination, substantial breadth of spike-specific CD8+ and CD4+ responses was reported.

Treatment here: approximately 18 received Ad26.COV2.S at low or high dose, single or two shots; five or six received placebo; per-sample allocation not given. Vaccine and placebo recipients were sampled on day 63 after the first injection. This vaccine is an Ad26 vector that expresses the Wuhan-strain SARS-CoV-2 spike. Germline V lookup: CDR1 SGHTA, CDR2 FQGNSA. Trimming shortened V by 2 bases and J by 6 bases, and 5 bases separated the two germline ends. CDR3 length: 12 residues. In the case of this clone: What it binds is unknown.

Libraries were prepared by immunoSEQ multiplex PCR; TCRdb keeps only in-frame clonotypes and omits some of them. Seen here are 250,000 to 300,000 clones, approximately 87% observed once, and the top ten hold about 3.1%. V and J are TRBV7-2 and TRBJ2-1; the D is unclear. Sequenced material: peripheral blood, taken in a trial of Ad26.COV2.S vaccine versus placebo. This TCR was sampled from a person between 18 and 65 years old who received the Ad26.COV2.S COVID-19 vaccine or a placebo. For the CDR3, the DNA is TGTGCCAGCAGCTTACTCGTCAATGAGCAGTTCTTC. Residues: CASSLLVNEQFF.